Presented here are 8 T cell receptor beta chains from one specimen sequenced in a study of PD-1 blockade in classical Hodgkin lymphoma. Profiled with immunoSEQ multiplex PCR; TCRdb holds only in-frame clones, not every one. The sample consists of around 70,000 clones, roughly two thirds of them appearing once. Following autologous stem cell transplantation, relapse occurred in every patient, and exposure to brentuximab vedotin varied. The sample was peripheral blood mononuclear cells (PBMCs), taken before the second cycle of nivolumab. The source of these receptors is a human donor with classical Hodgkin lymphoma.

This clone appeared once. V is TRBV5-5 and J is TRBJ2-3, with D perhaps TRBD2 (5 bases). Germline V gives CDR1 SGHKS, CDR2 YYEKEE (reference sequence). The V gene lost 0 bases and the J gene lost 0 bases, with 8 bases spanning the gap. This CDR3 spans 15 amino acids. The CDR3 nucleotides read TGTGCCAGCAGCTTGGGACGGACTAGCACAGATACGCAGTATTTT. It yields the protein CASSLGRTSTDTQYF. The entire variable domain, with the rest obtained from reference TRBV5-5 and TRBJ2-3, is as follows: DAGVTQSPTHLIKTRGQQVTLRCSPISGHKSVSWYQQVLGQGPQFIFQYYEKEERGRGNFPDRFSARQFPNYSSELNVNALLLGDSALYLCASSLGRTSTDTQYFGPGTRLTVL.

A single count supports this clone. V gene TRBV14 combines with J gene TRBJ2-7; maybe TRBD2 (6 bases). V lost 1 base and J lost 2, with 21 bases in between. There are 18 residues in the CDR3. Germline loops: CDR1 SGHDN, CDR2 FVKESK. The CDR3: CASSQVGVLGGKAYEQYF. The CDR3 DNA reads TGTGCCAGCAGCCAAGTTGGAGTATTGGGGGGTAAGGCCTACGAGCAGTACTTC.

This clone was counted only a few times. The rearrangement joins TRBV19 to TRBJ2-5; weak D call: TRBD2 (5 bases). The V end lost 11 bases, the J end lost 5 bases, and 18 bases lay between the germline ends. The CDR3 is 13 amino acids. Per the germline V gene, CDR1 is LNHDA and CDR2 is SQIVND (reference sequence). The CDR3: CACRGNGKETQYF. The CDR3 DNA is TGTGCCTGCCGGGGAAACGGGAAGGAGACCCAGTACTTC.

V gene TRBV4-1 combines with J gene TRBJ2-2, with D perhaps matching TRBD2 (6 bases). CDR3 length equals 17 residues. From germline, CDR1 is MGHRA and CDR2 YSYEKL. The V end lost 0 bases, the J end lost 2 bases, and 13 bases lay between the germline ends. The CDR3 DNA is TGCGCCAGCAGCCAAGAGGGGATTAGCGGAAACACCGGGGAGCTGTTTTTT. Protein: CASSQEGISGNTGELFF.

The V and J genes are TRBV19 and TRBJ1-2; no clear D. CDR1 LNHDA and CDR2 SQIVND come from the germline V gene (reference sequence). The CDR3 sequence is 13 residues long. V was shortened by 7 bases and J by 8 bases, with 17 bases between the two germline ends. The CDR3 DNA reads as TGTGCCAGTATTCCCCGACCTAGTTTCGGCTACACCTTC. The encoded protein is CASIPRPSFGYTF.

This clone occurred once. The CDR3 nucleotides are TGCGCCAGCAGCCAAGATGGGGACGGAGGGCCCCAGCATTTT. Its protein product is CASSQDGDGGPQHF. V and J are TRBV4-1 and TRBJ1-5, with D maybe TRBD1 (5 bases). The V gene lost 0 bases and the J gene lost 9 bases, with 12 bases spanning the gap. This CDR3 comprises 14 residues. CDR1 MGHRA and CDR2 YSYEKL come from the germline V gene.

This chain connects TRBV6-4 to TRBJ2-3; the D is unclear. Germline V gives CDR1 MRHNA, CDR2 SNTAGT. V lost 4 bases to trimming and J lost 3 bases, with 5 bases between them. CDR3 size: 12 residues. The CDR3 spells CASSAWTDTQYF. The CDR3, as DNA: TGTGCCAGCAGTGCGTGGACAGATACGCAGTATTTT.

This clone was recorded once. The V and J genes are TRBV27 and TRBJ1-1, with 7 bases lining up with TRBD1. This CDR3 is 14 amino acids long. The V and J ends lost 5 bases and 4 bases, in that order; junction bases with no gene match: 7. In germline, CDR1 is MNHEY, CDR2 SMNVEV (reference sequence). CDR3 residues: CASSLQGLGTEAFF. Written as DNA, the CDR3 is TGTGCCAGCAGTCTACAGGGGCTGGGCACTGAAGCTTTCTTT.